Presented here are 21 T cell receptor beta chains from one specimen sequenced in a study of T-cell memory formation after mild COVID-19. Using its own MiXCR run on the 5' RACE reads, TCRdb lists one record per CDR3 protein. The sample lists 250,000 to 350,000 distinct CDR3 sequences, roughly an eighth occurring once. Sequences were obtained from PBMCs or a T cell subset sorted from them (not recorded which). The receptors shown here come from a man aged 18 to 29 who had mild COVID-19 (a few samples of this study predate the infection). Cell type and time point are not known.

The sample holds a few counts of this clonotype. The chain employs TRBV18 and TRBJ1-1; no clear D gene. CDR3 length: 18 residues. V lost 5 bases and J 1 base, leaving 23 bases between the germline ends. CDR1 KGHSH and CDR2 LQKENI come from the germline V gene. The CDR3 DNA is TGTGCCAGCTCAGTGTCTCGCGGCAGAAGGGTTTGGAACACTGAAGCTTTCTTT. This translates into CASSVSRGRRVWNTEAFF.

The rearrangement uses TRBV20-1 and TRBJ2-3; 9 bases agree with TRBD2. This CDR3 comprises 15 residues. Germline-derived CDR1 and CDR2 are DFQATT and SNEGSKA (reference sequence). V lost 1 base to trimming and J lost 6 bases; unmatched junction nucleotides: 8. The CDR3 coding sequence is TGCAGTGCTAGAGCTGAGCGGGGGGTTTGGGATACGCAGTATTTT. It specifies CSARAERGVWDTQYF.

This clonotype has more than one count but fewer than ten. The chain is built from TRBV6-6 and TRBJ1-2, with a possible D match to TRBD1 (5 bases). With 10 bases removed from V and 0 bases from J, the gap between germline ends came to 12 bases. This CDR3 is 13 amino acids long. Germline V lookup: CDR1 MNHNY, CDR2 SVGAGI (reference sequence). The CDR3 spells CAIPGPTNYGYTF. CDR3 DNA sequence: TGTGCCATCCCGGGACCAACTAACTATGGCTACACCTTC.

This clonotype appeared a few times. The V and J genes are TRBV4-1 and TRBJ2-7; the match to TRBD1 covers 11 bases. V shed 4 bases and J 3 bases; nucleotides not matched to a gene: 5. Germline CDR1 and CDR2: MGHRA and YSYEKL. This CDR3 spans 15 amino acids. This CDR3 is CASSPAGQGVYEQYV. The CDR3 region has the DNA TGCGCCAGCAGCCCAGCGGGACAGGGGGTCTACGAGCAGTACGTC.

V usage is TRBV29-1 and J usage is TRBJ2-6; the D gene is possibly TRBD1 (5 bases). This CDR3 region has 16 residues. V was trimmed by 5 bases and J by 0 bases, leaving 14 bases between them. The V gene's germline CDR1 is SQVTM and CDR2 ANQGSEA. CDR3 amino acids: CSVLPRVNSGANVLTF. CDR3 nucleotides: TGCAGCGTTCTCCCCAGGGTTAACTCTGGGGCCAACGTCCTGACTTTC.

This clonotype has only a few counts. V and J are TRBV30 and TRBJ2-2; D gene unclear. The CDR3 spans 11 residues. Trimming cost V 0 bases and J 7 bases, with 3 bases left between them. From germline, CDR1 is GTSNPN and CDR2 SVGIG (reference sequence). The CDR3 loop is CAWSVGGELFF. The CDR3 DNA reads TGTGCCTGGAGTGTAGGCGGGGAGCTGTTTTTT.

V is TRBV12-3 or TRBV12-4 and J is TRBJ2-5; D gene unclear. CDR3 length: 16 amino acids. V lost 1 base, J lost 4 bases, and 16 bases lay in between. The CDR3 nucleotides read TGTGCCAGCAGTTTAGTAGTTGAGTTGATGGGAGAGACCCAGTACTTC. It specifies CASSLVVELMGETQYF.

This rearrangement joins TRBV4-2 to TRBJ2-5; 7 bases are a match to TRBD2. The CDR3 has 14 residues. Germline V CDR1 and CDR2: LGHNA, YNFKEQ. Trimming at V came to 1 base and at J to 5 bases, leaving 4 bases not matched to a gene. The CDR3 protein is CASSQVPSGETQYF. The DNA of the CDR3 is TGTGCCAGCAGCCAAGTCCCTAGCGGTGAGACCCAGTACTTC.

The chain has TRBV29-1 and TRBJ1-1; 7 positions match TRBD1. J lost 2 bases, V lost 5 bases, and 11 bases had no gene match. This CDR3 contains 15 residues. Germline CDR1 is SQVTM and CDR2 is ANQGSEA. The CDR3 loop is CSVSSLGTVNTEAFF. Written as DNA, the CDR3 is TGCAGCGTTTCCTCTCTCGGGACAGTAAACACTGAAGCTTTCTTT.

The rearrangement joins TRBV19 to TRBJ2-4; TRBD2 might be the D (6 bases). Germline assignment: CDR1 LNHDA and CDR2 SQIVND (reference sequence). This CDR3 has 15 residues. Trimming removed 3 bases from V and 9 bases from J, with 18 bases in between. The CDR3 coding sequence is TGTGCCAGTAGTATCACAGCGGGCGCCGGGGGCATTCAGTACTTC. Amino acids: CASSITAGAGGIQYF.

The rearrangement links TRBV12-3 or TRBV12-4 to TRBJ1-4; TRBD1 is a possible D gene (6 bases). Trimming cost V 3 bases and J 14 bases, with 16 bases left between them. The CDR3 consists of 13 residues. CDR3 in amino acids: CASSLGQGNRLFF. For the CDR3, the DNA is TGTGCCAGCAGTTTGGGGCAGGGGAATCGCCTGTTTTTT.

In its sample, this clonotype was seen many times. V and J are TRBV12-3 or TRBV12-4 and TRBJ1-5, with TRBD1 as a possible D gene (6 bases). The V and J ends lost 3 bases and 1 base respectively, with 13 bases between them. The CDR3 length is 16 residues. The CDR3 coding sequence is TGTGCCAGCAGTTTCTTCAGGGGAGGAAGCAATCAGCCCCAGCATTTT. Its protein product is CASSFFRGGSNQPQHF.

V and J are TRBV4-2 and TRBJ2-5; D is ambiguous. Between the trimmed V and J ends, which lost 0 bases and 5 bases, there was a span of 10 bases. This CDR3 is 14 amino acids long. CDR1 is LGHNA and CDR2 is YNFKEQ in the germline V gene. Here the CDR3 DNA reads TGTGCCAGCAGCCAAGATGGGCTGCTCGAGACCCAGTACTTC. Translation: CASSQDGLLETQYF.

The sample holds many counts of this clonotype. The chain employs TRBV21-1 and TRBJ2-7; the table's D gene call, TRBD1, was not cross checked with the DNA. TRBV21-1 is a listed pseudogene. The CDR3 extends over 16 amino acids. The CDR3 is CASSIGTGKRYYEQYF. Here the CDR3 DNA reads TGTGCCAGCAGCATTGGGACAGGGAAGAGGTACTACGAGCAGTACTTC.

The chain recombines TRBV28 with TRBJ1-1; no clear D gene. V lost 3 bases and J lost 2, with 16 bases in between. CDR1 and CDR2 from the germline V gene are MDHEN and SYDVKM. This CDR3 is 16 amino acids long. The CDR3 sequence: CASSFIIGLANTEAFF. The CDR3 DNA reads TGTGCCAGCAGTTTTATCATAGGGTTAGCTAACACTGAAGCTTTCTTT.

This clonotype was counted a few times. The chain couples TRBV6-4 to TRBJ2-1; tentatively, D is TRBD1 (5 bases). There are 13 residues in the CDR3. Trimming took off 0 bases at V and 10 bases at J, with 10 bases between the two ends. Germline values: CDR1 MRHNA, CDR2 SNTAGT. CDR3 DNA: TGTGCCAGCAGTGACTCGGGTAGGGGCGAGCAGTTCTTC. Translating gives CASSDSGRGEQFF.

The chain uses TRBV11-1 and TRBJ2-1; D might be TRBD1 (6 bases). This CDR3 is 13 amino acids long. Trimming pared 10 bases from V and 3 bases from J, leaving 13 bases between. Germline V gives CDR1 SGHAT, CDR2 FQDESV (reference sequence). CDR3 protein: CATGPRGYNEQFF. The CDR3 DNA is TGTGCCACTGGGCCCAGGGGCTACAATGAGCAGTTCTTC.

The chain recombines TRBV20-1 with TRBJ2-7; 10 nucleotides align to TRBD2. V lost 3 bases and J lost 2; bases outside the gene matches: 4. The CDR3 is 14 amino acids. CDR1 DFQATT and CDR2 SNEGSKA come from the germline V gene (reference sequence). The DNA for the CDR3 is TGCAGTGCTAGGGAACTAGCGGGGCCCTACGAGCAGTACTTC. This translates into CSARELAGPYEQYF.

This sequence joins TRBV7-2 and TRBJ2-1; 7 bases are shared with TRBD1. The germline V gene has CDR1 SGHTA and CDR2 FQGNSA. The CDR3 sequence is 14 residues long. V lost 7 bases to trimming and J lost 3 bases; unmatched junction nucleotides: 6. As DNA, the CDR3 is TGTGCCAGCAACGACAGGGCGAGCTACAATGAGCAGTTCTTC. This codes for CASNDRASYNEQFF.

CDR3 loop: CASSFLYRDRASGYTF. The CDR3, as DNA: TGTGCCAGCAGCTTCCTATACCGGGACAGGGCATCCGGCTACACCTTC. The gene calls are TRBV11-2 and TRBJ1-2, with 9 nucleotides matching TRBD1. Germline lookup yields CDR1 SGHAT and CDR2 FQNNGV. This CDR3 spans 16 amino acids. The V segment lost 3 bases and the J segment 8 bases; nucleotides outside the gene matches: 13. Variable domain in full (rest from reference TRBV11-2 and TRBJ1-2): EAGVAQSPRYKIIEKRQSVAFWCNPISGHATLYWYQQILGQGPKLLIQFQNNGVVDDSQLPKDRFSAERLKGVDSTLKIQPAKLEDSAVYLCASSFLYRDRASGYTFGSGTRLTVV.

The table lists this clonotype with a few counts. V is TRBV24-1 and J is TRBJ2-5; 12 nucleotides align to TRBD1. Trimming cost V 1 base and J 6 bases; bases outside gene matches: 11. Germline loops: CDR1 KGHDR, CDR2 SFDVKD. There are 18 residues in the CDR3. CDR3 in amino acids: CATSDFKGTGGREKTQYF. CDR3 nucleotide sequence: TGTGCCACCAGTGATTTTAAAGGGACAGGGGGCCGTGAAAAGACCCAGTACTTC.